This T cell receptor (beta chain) is from a study of blood T cell repertoires in COVID-19. Study summary: Italy, Spain and the United States were the sources of the convalescent and acute COVID-19 samples. T cells, B-cell-depleted T cells, or PBMCs provided the cDNA or gDNA that served as material.

Per the authors' pipeline: Estimated nucleated cell counts came from reference gene primer amplification. Sequencing used immunoSEQ multiplex PCR; TCRdb keeps in-frame clones, though not all of them. The D gene and trimming were derived from the DNA, and the V and J assignments and clone size from that table. Among some 170,000 clones listed, approximately 86% were seen once. CDR3 length: 16 residues. V was clipped by 0 bases and J by 1 base, with 10 bases between them. In germline, CDR1 is MGHRA, CDR2 YSYEKL. This receptor was obtained from a woman aged 50 to 65 with acute or convalescent COVID-19. Sequencing was performed on peripheral blood. This sequence joins TRBV4-1 and TRBJ1-3; weak D call: TRBD1 (6 bases). CDR3 loop: CASSQEPGQSGNTIYF. CDR3 bases: TGCGCCAGCAGCCAAGAACCAGGACAGTCTGGAAACACCATATATTTT.